This T cell receptor beta chain was sequenced in a study of T cell responses to AZD1222 COVID-19 vaccine. General study results and limits: Researchers took repertoire samples only after the peak T cell response had come.

Assay: immunoSEQ multiplex PCR; the TCRdb copy retains only in-frame clones and omits some. The table has 180,000 or so clones, about 95% seen once; the top ten hold approximately 0.6%. Concerning this clone: Its antigen is unidentified.

The sample here was peripheral blood, taken on day 0 of AZD1222 vaccination. The sequence came from an adult in good health.

The CDR3 loop is CASSLGPDQPQHF. The CDR3 DNA reads TGTGCCAGCAGCTTAGGGCCTGATCAGCCCCAGCATTTT. The chain combines TRBV13 with TRBJ1-5; D unresolved. CDR1 PRHDT and CDR2 FYEKMQ come from the germline V gene (reference sequence). V dropped 0 bases and J dropped 5 bases, with 5 bases sitting between them. The length of the CDR3 is 13 residues.